This TCR beta chain is drawn from a study of spatial heterogeneity in lung cancer (dated by TCRdb to about 2019). General notes on the study: More beta-chain than alpha-chain transcripts were consistently detected, likely reflecting higher beta-chain transcript abundance. In the raw uncorrected reads, each unique combination of TCR and UMI appeared on average more than ten times. In non-small cell lung cancer, the study made a quantitative comparison of TCR alpha and beta repertoires among multiple tumor regions, matched nontumor lung and blood. The study linked features of the TCR repertoire to counts of nonsynonymous mutations, which were determined by whole-exome sequencing of tumor tissue. At surgery, roughly 220 tumor regions, approximately 64 matched nontumor lung samples and 56 PBMC samples were TCR-sequenced for both alpha and beta chains. Points the paper makes about the study in general: Confirming at a functional level the hypothesis that regional TCRs recognize regional mutations was considered to require additional single-cell paired TCR alpha and beta sequencing.

This sample's time point label indicates: sample taken at primary tumor resection. The donors were more than 60 patients from the lung TRACERx cohort who had early-stage, untreated non-small cell lung cancer. Whole RNA extracted from tumor and nontumor lung tissue, or from cryopreserved PBMC samples, was used for TCR sequencing without cell sorting. Patients were selected for TCR sequencing only if sufficient RNA was available from at least two tumor regions. Before selection, tumor and adjacent nontumor lung specimens were reviewed by a lung pathologist. The junction carries 6 bases between V and J, which are trimmed by 3 bases and 1 base respectively. The CDR3 covers 13 residues, taking in both the cysteine and the phenylalanine. The only DNA kept is the CDR3, 39 bases in frame from the first base. Taken from the germline V gene (reference sequence), the CDR1 and CDR2 loops are MNHNY and SVGAGI.

Many counts were recorded for this clonotype. What antigen it recognizes has not been identified. One base away there is no much larger clone; base qualities are not given. The method was 5' RACE. TCRdb records NextSeq 500 as the sequencer. In the TCR library protocol, a unique molecular identifier was attached to each TCR cDNA molecule so that PCR and sequencing errors could be corrected. The study's own analysis went as follows. TCR identification, UMI-based error correction and CDR3 extraction were all carried out with Decombinator tools. TCRs above a frequency of 2 per 1,000, corresponding to the top 1% of the tumor frequency distribution, were defined as expanded. Each repertoire was subsampled 100 times to 5,000 TCRs, after which Renyi diversity was computed with the R vegan package. To build CDR3 similarity networks, amino acid triplet string-kernel similarity was used, and CDR3s were connected when their pairwise similarity was above 0.82. The public reads were reanalyzed by TCRdb: fastp trimming at Q25, MiXCR alignment, in-frame beta chains only. Each entry is one CDR3 protein sequence, shown with its most common DNA and genes. What appears here as the V and J calls and clone size reflects TCRdb's work, not the paper's. The sample table contains about 39,000 distinct CDR3 sequences; only one count was recorded for roughly 3% of them. The ten top clones hold under 40% of the sample.

The origin of this receptor is a male donor with early-stage non-small cell lung cancer. The sample in question was normal lung tissue next to the tumor, obtained at surgery. The V and J genes are TRBV6-6 and TRBJ1-1; the D gene lacks a confident call. The DNA reads TGTGCCAGCAGTTATCCCCAGAACACTGAAGCTTTCTTT. It specifies CASSYPQNTEAFF.